These 20 T cell receptor beta chains were all obtained from the same sample, sequenced in a study of blood T cell repertoires in COVID-19. Sequenced by immunoSEQ multiplex PCR; TCRdb stores in-frame clones only, minus some. The data show some 38,000 clones, with roughly nine tenths seen just once and approximately 2.1% held by the top ten. Sequenced sample: peripheral blood. These receptors came from a man in his forties or fifties with active COVID-19.

The chain recombines TRBV29-1 with TRBJ1-2; D gene unclear. The V gene's germline CDR1 is SQVTM and CDR2 ANQGSEA. This CDR3 has 12 residues. The ends were cut back, 7 bases at V and 3 bases at J, with 12 bases in the middle. CDR3 nucleotides: TGCAGCGCGAACAGTGCCGACTATGGCTACACCTTC. Its translation: CSANSADYGYTF.

The gene calls are TRBV30 and TRBJ1-6; D gene ambiguous. Trimming removed 0 bases from V and 5 bases from J, with 11 bases in between. Germline CDR1 is GTSNPN and CDR2 is SVGIG (reference sequence). The CDR3 loop spans 15 amino acids. The CDR3 loop reads CAWSVGLGNNSPLHF. For the CDR3, the DNA is TGTGCCTGGAGTGTAGGCCTAGGCAATAATTCACCCCTCCACTTT.

This rearrangement joins TRBV19 to TRBJ2-3; 8 bases are a match to TRBD1. The CDR3 has 16 amino acids. The V gene end was trimmed by 5 bases and the J gene end by 0 bases; junction bases not matched to a gene: 7. CDR1 LNHDA and CDR2 SQIVND come from the germline V gene (reference sequence). The CDR3 nucleotides read TGTGCCAGTAGTGGGACAGGTCACCCTAGCACAGATACGCAGTATTTT. Its protein is CASSGTGHPSTDTQYF.

This clone occurred a few times. The chain carries TRBV6-5 and TRBJ2-7, with TRBD2 as a possible D gene (5 bases). CDR3 length: 14 amino acids. Germline V gene data show CDR1 as MNHEY and CDR2 as SVGAGI. V lost 6 bases and J 5 bases, leaving 17 bases between the germline ends. CDR3 protein: CASRAGELRNEQYF. CDR3 DNA: TGTGCCAGCAGGGCCGGGGAGCTAAGGAACGAGCAGTACTTC.

In DNA form, the CDR3 reads TGCAGCGTTCTCGAGGGTACAGGGGGCCCCTTTAACGATCAGCCCCAGCATTTT. Amino acids: CSVLEGTGGPFNDQPQHF. The chain uses TRBV29-1 and TRBJ1-5, with 9 positions matching TRBD1. The length of the CDR3 is 18 residues. With 5 bases clipped from V and 5 bases from J, the junction kept 19 bases outside the gene matches. In germline, CDR1 is SQVTM, CDR2 ANQGSEA. Supplemented by reference TRBV29-1 and TRBJ1-5, the full variable domain reads SAVISQKPSRDICQRGTSLTIQCQVDSQVTMMFWYRQQPGQSLTLIATANQGSEATYESGFVIDKFPISRPNLTFSTLTVSNMSPEDSSIYLCSVLEGTGGPFNDQPQHFGDGTRLSIL.

The chain has TRBV5-6 and TRBJ2-7; TRBD1 aligns across 12 bases. Losses at the gene ends were 4 bases for V and 4 bases for J; bases not matched to a gene: 6. CDR3 length: 15 residues. Looked up from germline, CDR1 is SGHDT and CDR2 is YYEEEE. The CDR3 is CASSVRDRGLYEQYF. CDR3 sequence (DNA): TGTGCCAGCAGCGTCCGGGACAGGGGGCTTTACGAGCAGTACTTC.

CDR3 sequence: CSARTGSSEQYF. Here the CDR3 DNA reads TGCAGCGCGCGGACAGGCTCGAGCGAGCAGTACTTC. This chain uses TRBV29-1 with TRBJ2-7; TRBD1 matches 7 bases. Trimming took 7 bases from V and 6 from J; bases not matched to a gene: 9. Germline V CDR1 and CDR2: SQVTM, ANQGSEA. The CDR3 runs 12 residues.

This rearrangement joins TRBV7-2 to TRBJ2-3; 8 nucleotides align to TRBD1. V was pared by 4 bases and J by 4 bases, with 7 bases of the junction left unmatched. The CDR3 is 15 residues long. Germline CDR1 reads SGHTA; CDR2 reads FQGNSA. Here the CDR3 reads CASSSGIQGADTQYF. The CDR3 nucleotides are TGTGCCAGCAGCTCGGGAATACAGGGGGCAGATACGCAGTATTTT.

The V gene is TRBV4-2, the J gene TRBJ2-3; 10 positions agree with TRBD1. After removal of 4 bases from V and 2 bases from J, the junction contained 12 bases not matched to a gene. This CDR3 contains 18 residues. Germline V CDR1 and CDR2: LGHNA, YNFKEQ. This CDR3 reads CASSLQPSTGGNTDTQYF. The CDR3 DNA reads as TGTGCCAGCAGCCTACAACCCTCGACAGGGGGCAACACAGATACGCAGTATTTT.

The gene calls are TRBV10-2 and TRBJ1-3; no clear D. In germline, CDR1 is WSHSY, CDR2 SAAADI. There are 15 residues in the CDR3. The V end was cut by 6 bases, the J end by 4 bases, with 16 bases between. The CDR3 sequence is CASRAHGLSGNTIYF. As DNA, the CDR3 is TGCGCCAGCAGAGCACATGGACTGTCGGGAAACACCATATATTTT.

The chain uses TRBV7-9 and TRBJ2-3; 7 bases map to TRBD2. The germline V gene has CDR1 SEHNR and CDR2 FQNEAQ (reference sequence). Trimming at V came to 5 bases and at J to 2 bases, leaving 7 bases not matched to a gene. CDR3 size: 15 residues. The chain's CDR3 is CASSRRDYYTDTQYF. CDR3 bases: TGTGCCAGCAGCCGTCGGGACTACTACACAGATACGCAGTATTTT. Based on the CDR3 plus reference TRBV7-9 and TRBJ2-3, the full variable domain is DTGVSQNPRHKITKRGQNVTFRCDPISEHNRLYWYRQTLGQGPEFLTYFQNEAQLEKSRLLSDRFSAERPKGSFSTLEIQRTEQGDSAMYLCASSRRDYYTDTQYFGPGTRLTVL.

V usage is TRBV4-1 and J usage is TRBJ1-1, with 7 nucleotides matching TRBD1. This CDR3 comprises 16 residues. The germline V gene encodes CDR1 MGHRA and CDR2 YSYEKL. The trim removed 4 bases at V and 1 base at J, leaving 9 bases unmatched. CDR3 sequence reads: CASSLRTGQKNTEAFF. The CDR3 nucleotides read TGCGCCAGCAGCCTGAGAACGGGACAGAAGAACACTGAAGCTTTCTTT.

The rearrangement uses TRBV5-1 and TRBJ2-7; D is perhaps TRBD1 (5 bases). V shed 0 bases and J shed 3 bases, with 10 bases lying between them. The CDR3 is made up of 14 amino acids. Germline V gives CDR1 SGHRS, CDR2 YFSETQ. In nucleotides, the CDR3 is TGCGCCAGCAGCTTGGTCTCAGGGCACTACGAGCAGTACTTC. Protein: CASSLVSGHYEQYF.

The rearrangement joins TRBV6-5 to TRBJ2-7, with unresolved D. The CDR3 spans 14 residues. CDR1 is MNHEY and CDR2 is SVGAGI in the germline V gene. V was cut by 6 bases and J by 3 bases, with 15 bases left in between. CDR3 amino acids: CASRERPSYYEQYF. The DNA of the CDR3 is TGTGCCAGCAGGGAGAGACCCTCCTACTACGAGCAGTACTTC.

J is TRBJ1-2 and V is TRBV7-8; no reliable D call. CDR1 is SGHVS, CDR2 FQNEAQ, per germline. V was pared by 4 bases and J by 0 bases, with 9 bases between. This CDR3 has 14 residues. The chain's CDR3 is CASSSPPANYGYTF. The CDR3, as DNA: TGTGCCAGCAGCTCCCCCCCTGCTAACTATGGCTACACCTTC. Drawing the rest from reference TRBV7-8 and TRBJ1-2, the complete variable domain is GAGVSQSPRYKVAKRGQDVALRCDPISGHVSLFWYQQALGQGPEFLTYFQNEAQLDKSGLPSDRFFAERPEGSVSTLKIQRTQQEDSAVYLCASSSPPANYGYTFGSGTRLTVV.

The chain is built from TRBV12-5 and TRBJ2-5; D gene ambiguous. Germline CDR1 LGHNT, CDR2 FRNRAP. V was pared by 3 bases and J by 4 bases, with 9 bases between. There are 13 residues in the CDR3. CDR3 in amino acids: CASGFMVRETQYF. The CDR3 coding sequence is TGTGCTAGTGGTTTTATGGTGAGAGAGACCCAGTACTTC.

V usage is TRBV23-1 and J usage is TRBJ2-2; tentative D call: TRBD1 (5 bases). TRBV23-1 is assigned to the ORF class and has an uncertain function. The germline V and J ends were trimmed by 4 bases and 5 bases, with 14 bases remaining between them. The CDR3 consists of 15 residues. The CDR3: CASSLRPGITGELFF. The CDR3 region has the DNA TGCGCCAGCAGTCTCCGACCAGGGATTACCGGGGAGCTGTTTTTT.

The rearrangement links TRBV5-1 to TRBJ2-2; 8 bases fit TRBD1. Unmatched junction bases numbered 8, after V lost 4 bases and J lost 3 bases. From germline, CDR1 is SGHRS and CDR2 YFSETQ. This CDR3 contains 16 residues. This chain's CDR3 is CASSLLDRGYTGELFF. The CDR3 DNA sequence: TGCGCCAGCAGCCTACTTGACAGGGGCTACACCGGGGAGCTGTTTTTT.

This chain links TRBV11-1 with TRBJ2-1, with D unresolved. The CDR3 extends over 13 amino acids. Germline values: CDR1 SGHAT, CDR2 FQDESV (reference sequence). Trimming stripped 6 bases from V and 4 bases from J, with 10 bases between. The CDR3 nucleotides are TGTGCCAGCAGTTATCCCCCTTACAATGAGCAGTTCTTC. This sequence encodes CASSYPPYNEQFF. The variable domain in full, completed from reference TRBV11-1 and TRBJ2-1, reads EAEVAQSPRYKITEKSQAVAFWCDPISGHATLYWYRQILGQGPELLVQFQDESVVDDSQLPKDRFSAERLKGVDSTLKIQPAELGDSAMYLCASSYPPYNEQFFGPGTRLTVL.

In its sample, this clone is medium-sized. The chain has TRBV15 and TRBJ1-2; 7 bases are a match to TRBD1. The CDR3 length is 16 residues. The J segment lost 5 bases and the V segment lost 5 bases, leaving 14 bases of the junction unmatched. Germline values: CDR1 LNHNV, CDR2 YYDKDF (reference sequence). CDR3 residues: CATSGIIGTEYYGYTF. In DNA, the CDR3 is TGTGCCACCAGCGGGATTATAGGGACAGAGTATTATGGCTACACCTTC.